These 3 T cell receptor beta chains share one sample of origin, sequenced in a study of long-term antiretroviral therapy in people with HIV. Run at survey level, the immunoSEQ assay was version v3.0. Assay used: immunoSEQ multiplex PCR; TCRdb lists only in-frame clones, some missing. The table has under 50,000 clones, approximately 86% seen once. Sequencing was performed on unsorted PBMCs, taken 0.1 years before starting antiretroviral therapy. The receptors were gathered from a woman aged 45-59 years with HIV.

This clone was seen only once. V usage is TRBV27 and J usage is TRBJ1-2; 9 bases match TRBD1. Germline CDR1 and CDR2: MNHEY and SMNVEV (reference sequence). Trimming removed 2 bases from V and 2 bases from J; junction bases left unmatched: 3. This CDR3 contains 15 residues. CDR3 sequence (DNA): TGTGCCAGCAGTTTAAACAGGGGGCCGAACTATGGCTACACCTTC. This translates into CASSLNRGPNYGYTF.

This chain connects TRBV6-4 to TRBJ1-4, with D unclear. In germline, CDR1 is MRHNA, CDR2 SNTAGT. This CDR3 is 14 amino acids long. V lost 4 bases and J 5 bases, leaving 11 bases between the germline ends. The CDR3 loop is CASSVGGVNEKLFF. CDR3 DNA: TGTGCCAGCAGTGTCGGCGGGGTCAATGAAAAACTGTTTTTT.

J is TRBJ2-3 and V is TRBV4-2; TRBD2 matches at 10 bases. The CDR3 extends over 17 amino acids. J was trimmed by 1 base and V by 4 bases; bases with no gene match: 8. In germline, CDR1 is LGHNA, CDR2 YNFKEQ. The CDR3 sequence: CASSRWLAGAGTDTQYF. For the CDR3, the DNA is TGTGCCAGCAGCCGATGGCTAGCGGGGGCCGGCACAGATACGCAGTATTTT.